The 7 T cell receptor beta chains reported below all come from one sample, sequenced in a study of blood T cell repertoires in COVID-19. Here immunoSEQ multiplex PCR was the method, and the copy in TCRdb shows in-frame clones only, minus some. Of fewer than 60,000 clones detected, over 75% appear once; the ten largest clones hold 6.9%. Sequenced: peripheral blood. Receptor source: a man in his 70s with active COVID-19.

The V call is TRBV2, the J call TRBJ1-2; the D is unclear. The length of the CDR3 is 14 residues. Germline lookup yields CDR1 SNHLY and CDR2 FYNNEI. V lost 5 bases to trimming and J lost 4 bases, with 14 bases between them. DNA for the CDR3: TGTGCCAGCAGTTCCCGGGAGCTCCCCTATGGCTACACCTTC. It encodes CASSSRELPYGYTF.

The chain combines TRBV15 with TRBJ1-2; D gene unclear. CDR1 and CDR2 from the germline V gene are LNHNV and YYDKDF (reference sequence). Trimming removed 5 bases at V and 8 bases at J, with 15 bases between. The CDR3 sequence is 13 residues long. Written as DNA, the CDR3 is TGTGCCACCAGCCAGGAGGTCCGGAGGGGCTACACCTTC. Amino acids: CATSQEVRRGYTF.

This clone was counted between two and nine times. This sequence joins TRBV11-3 and TRBJ2-2, with 13 bases that match TRBD2. Per germline, CDR1 SGHNT and CDR2 YENEEA. V lost 5 bases to trimming and J lost 3 bases; unmatched junction nucleotides: 6. The CDR3 is made up of 17 amino acids. The CDR3 region has the DNA TGTGCCAGCAGCACGCGACTAGCGGGGGGCTACACCGGGGAGCTGTTTTTT. Amino acids: CASSTRLAGGYTGELFF.

This clone appeared once. The rearrangement uses TRBV6-2 or TRBV6-3 and TRBJ1-1; D possibly corresponds to TRBD1 (6 bases). V was shortened by 2 bases and J by 0 bases, with 16 bases between the two germline ends. The CDR3 is 17 amino acids. CDR1 and CDR2 from the germline V gene are MNHEY and SVGEGT. CDR3 sequence: CASSYKSAGTMNTEAFF. DNA for the CDR3: TGTGCCAGCAGTTACAAGTCAGCCGGGACAATGAACACTGAAGCTTTCTTT.

V is TRBV7-9 and J is TRBJ1-1; D possibly corresponds to TRBD1 (6 bases). Trimming removed 4 bases from V and 3 bases from J, with 15 bases in between. This CDR3 comprises 15 residues. CDR1 is SEHNR, CDR2 FQNEAQ, per germline (reference sequence). CDR3 residues: CASSSGSQGYTEAFF. The DNA of the CDR3 is TGTGCCAGCAGCTCAGGGTCGCAGGGGTACACTGAAGCTTTCTTT. The full variable domain, rest sourced from reference TRBV7-9 and TRBJ1-1, is DTGVSQNPRHKITKRGQNVTFRCDPISEHNRLYWYRQTLGQGPEFLTYFQNEAQLEKSRLLSDRFSAERPKGSFSTLEIQRTEQGDSAMYLCASSSGSQGYTEAFFGQGTRLTVV.

The V call is TRBV4-3, the J call TRBJ2-3; 7 nucleotides agree with TRBD2. The CDR3 runs 17 residues. Per the germline V gene, CDR1 is LGHNA and CDR2 is YSLEER. V dropped 1 base and J dropped 0; count of bases not matched to a gene: 7. The CDR3 region has the DNA TGCGCCAGCAGCCAAGGTGTGCGGGGGTTAAGCACAGATACGCAGTATTTT. It is translated as CASSQGVRGLSTDTQYF.

The chain couples TRBV13 to TRBJ1-6; D might be TRBD1 (5 bases). The V gene's germline CDR1 is PRHDT and CDR2 FYEKMQ (reference sequence). Trimming removed 7 bases at V and 6 bases at J, with 16 bases between. The length of the CDR3 is 15 residues. The CDR3 DNA sequence: TGTGCCAGCACCTTTGGAGGGACTCTTAATTCACCCCTCCACTTT. Its protein product is CASTFGGTLNSPLHF.